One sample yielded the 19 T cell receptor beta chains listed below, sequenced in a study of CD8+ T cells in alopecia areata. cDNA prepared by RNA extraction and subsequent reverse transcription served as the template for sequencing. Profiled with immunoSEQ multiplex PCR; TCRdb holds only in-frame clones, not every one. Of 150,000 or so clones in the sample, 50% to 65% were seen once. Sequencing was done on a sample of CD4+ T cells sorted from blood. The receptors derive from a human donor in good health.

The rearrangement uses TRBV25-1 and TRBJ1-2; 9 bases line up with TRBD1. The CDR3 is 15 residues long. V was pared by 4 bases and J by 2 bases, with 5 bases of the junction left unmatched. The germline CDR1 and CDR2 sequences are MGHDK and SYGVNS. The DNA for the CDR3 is TGTGCCAGCAGTGTCACGACAGGGGGGAACTATGGCTACACCTTC. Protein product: CASSVTTGGNYGYTF.

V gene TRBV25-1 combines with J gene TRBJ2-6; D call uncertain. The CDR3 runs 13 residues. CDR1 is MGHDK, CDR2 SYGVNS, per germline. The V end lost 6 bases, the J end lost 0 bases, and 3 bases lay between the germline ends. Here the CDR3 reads CASRDSGANVLTF. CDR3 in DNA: TGTGCCAGCAGAGACTCTGGGGCCAACGTCCTGACTTTC.

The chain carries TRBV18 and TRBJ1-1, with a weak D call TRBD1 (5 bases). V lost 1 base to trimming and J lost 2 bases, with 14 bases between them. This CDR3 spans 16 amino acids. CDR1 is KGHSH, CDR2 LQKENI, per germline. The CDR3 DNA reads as TGTGCCAGCTCACCACTAAGTCGGCAGGGAAACACTGAAGCTTTCTTT. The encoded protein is CASSPLSRQGNTEAFF.

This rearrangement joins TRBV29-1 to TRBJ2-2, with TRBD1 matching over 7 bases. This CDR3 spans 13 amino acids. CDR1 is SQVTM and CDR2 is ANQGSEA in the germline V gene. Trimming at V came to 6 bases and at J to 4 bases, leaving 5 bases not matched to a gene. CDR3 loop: CSVDRESTGELFF. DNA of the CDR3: TGCAGCGTAGACAGGGAAAGCACCGGGGAGCTGTTTTTT.

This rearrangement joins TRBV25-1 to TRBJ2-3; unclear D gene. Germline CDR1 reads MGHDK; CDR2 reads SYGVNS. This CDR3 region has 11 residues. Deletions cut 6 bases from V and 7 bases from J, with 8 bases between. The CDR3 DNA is TGTGCCAGCAGCGGGTGGAATACGCAGTATTTT. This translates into CASSGWNTQYF.

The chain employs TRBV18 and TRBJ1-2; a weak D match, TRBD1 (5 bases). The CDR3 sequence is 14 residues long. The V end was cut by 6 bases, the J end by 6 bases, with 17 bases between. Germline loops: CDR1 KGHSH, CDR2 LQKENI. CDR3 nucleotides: TGTGCCAGCTCCAGAGGGGCCAAGGGCGATGGCTACACCTTC. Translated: CASSRGAKGDGYTF.

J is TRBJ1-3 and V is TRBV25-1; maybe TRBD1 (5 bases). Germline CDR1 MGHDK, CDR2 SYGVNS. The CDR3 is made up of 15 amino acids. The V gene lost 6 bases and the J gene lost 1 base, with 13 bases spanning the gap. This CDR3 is CASRGGFRSGNTIYF. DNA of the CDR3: TGTGCCAGCAGGGGGGGGTTTCGTTCTGGAAACACCATATATTTT.

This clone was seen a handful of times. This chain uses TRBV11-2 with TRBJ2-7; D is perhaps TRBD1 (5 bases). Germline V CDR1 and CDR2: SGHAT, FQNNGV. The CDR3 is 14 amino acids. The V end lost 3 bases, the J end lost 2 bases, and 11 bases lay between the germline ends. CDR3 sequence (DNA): TGTGCCAGCAGCTTGACGACAGTCACCTACGAGCAGTACTTC. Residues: CASSLTTVTYEQYF.

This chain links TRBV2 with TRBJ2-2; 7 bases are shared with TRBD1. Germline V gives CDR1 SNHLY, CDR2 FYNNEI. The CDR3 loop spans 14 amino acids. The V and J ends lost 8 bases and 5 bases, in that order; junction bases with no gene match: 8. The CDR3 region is CASGTEYLTGELFF. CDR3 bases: TGTGCCAGCGGGACAGAGTATCTGACCGGGGAGCTGTTTTTT.

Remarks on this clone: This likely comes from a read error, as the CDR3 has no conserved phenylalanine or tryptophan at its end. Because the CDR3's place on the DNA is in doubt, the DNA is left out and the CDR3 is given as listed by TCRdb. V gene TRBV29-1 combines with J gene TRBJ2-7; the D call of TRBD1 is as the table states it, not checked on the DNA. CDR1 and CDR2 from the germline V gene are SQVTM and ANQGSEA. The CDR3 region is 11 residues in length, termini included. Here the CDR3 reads CSVGTAQGIKS.

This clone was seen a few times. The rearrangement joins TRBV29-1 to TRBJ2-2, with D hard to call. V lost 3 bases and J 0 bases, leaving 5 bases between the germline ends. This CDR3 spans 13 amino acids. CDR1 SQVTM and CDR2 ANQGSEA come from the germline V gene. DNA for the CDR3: TGCAGCGTTGATGGCGCGAACACCGGGGAGCTGTTTTTT. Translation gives CSVDGANTGELFF.

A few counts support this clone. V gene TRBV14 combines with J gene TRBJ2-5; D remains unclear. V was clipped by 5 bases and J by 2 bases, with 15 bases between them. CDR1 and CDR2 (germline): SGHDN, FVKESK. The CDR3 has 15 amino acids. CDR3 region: CASSENRGLQETQYF. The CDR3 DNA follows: TGTGCCAGCAGCGAGAACCGTGGTCTTCAAGAGACCCAGTACTTC.

CDR3 in DNA: TGTGCCAGCACCTACTCTCGCGGGATGAACACTGAAGCTTTCTTT. Protein sequence: CASTYSRGMNTEAFF. The chain is built from TRBV11-2 and TRBJ1-1, with D hard to call. The CDR3 extends over 15 amino acids. Per germline, CDR1 SGHAT and CDR2 FQNNGV. Trimming pared 7 bases from V and 0 bases from J, leaving 15 bases between. The full variable domain, its missing parts supplied by reference TRBV11-2 and TRBJ1-1, is EAGVAQSPRYKIIEKRQSVAFWCNPISGHATLYWYQQILGQGPKLLIQFQNNGVVDDSQLPKDRFSAERLKGVDSTLKIQPAKLEDSAVYLCASTYSRGMNTEAFFGQGTRLTVV.

CDR3 DNA: TGTGCCAGCAGCGTAGGACTAGCGGGAGGCTGGGAGCAGTTCTTC. Protein product: CASSVGLAGGWEQFF. J is TRBJ2-1 and V is TRBV9, with 13 bases fitting TRBD2. The junction had 4 bases not matched to a gene; V was cut back by 0 bases and J by 10 bases. Per germline, CDR1 SGDLS and CDR2 YYNGEE. There are 15 residues in the CDR3.

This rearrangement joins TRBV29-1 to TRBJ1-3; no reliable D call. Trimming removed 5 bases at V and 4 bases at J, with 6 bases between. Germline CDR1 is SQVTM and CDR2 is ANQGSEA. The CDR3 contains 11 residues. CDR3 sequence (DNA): TGCAGCGTTCATGAGGGAAACACCATATATTTT. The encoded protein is CSVHEGNTIYF.

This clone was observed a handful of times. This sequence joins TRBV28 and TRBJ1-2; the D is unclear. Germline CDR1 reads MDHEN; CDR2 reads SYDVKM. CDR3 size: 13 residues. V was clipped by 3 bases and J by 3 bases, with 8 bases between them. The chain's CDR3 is CASSFPGYYGYTF. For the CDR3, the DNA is TGTGCCAGCAGTTTCCCCGGTTACTATGGCTACACCTTC.

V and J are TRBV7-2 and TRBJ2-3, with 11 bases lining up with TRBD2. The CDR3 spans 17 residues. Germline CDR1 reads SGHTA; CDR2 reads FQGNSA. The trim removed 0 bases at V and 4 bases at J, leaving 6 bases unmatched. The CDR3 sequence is CASSLALLAGGSDTQYF. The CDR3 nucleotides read TGTGCCAGCAGCTTAGCGCTCCTAGCGGGAGGATCAGATACGCAGTATTTT.

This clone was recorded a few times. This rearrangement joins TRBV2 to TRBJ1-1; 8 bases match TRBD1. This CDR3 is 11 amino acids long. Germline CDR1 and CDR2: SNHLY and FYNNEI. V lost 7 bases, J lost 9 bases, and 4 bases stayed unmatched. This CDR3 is CASIGQGQAFF. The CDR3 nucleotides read TGTGCCAGCATCGGACAGGGTCAAGCTTTCTTT.

The CDR3 nucleotides are TGTGCCAGCTCACGAGGACAGGGGATGAACACTGAAGCTTTCTTT. Translating it yields CASSRGQGMNTEAFF. This chain connects TRBV18 to TRBJ1-1; 9 nucleotides agree with TRBD1. The CDR3 has 15 residues. V lost 4 bases, J lost 0 bases, and 3 bases stayed unmatched. CDR1 KGHSH and CDR2 LQKENI come from the germline V gene.